This T cell receptor beta chain was recovered during a study of shared clonotypes between healthy human individuals. Produced via immunoSEQ multiplex PCR; TCRdb's table is partial and in-frame only. The sample contains over 2,000,000 clones, just over 90% of which appear only once. As defined, naive CD8 cells were CD45RO-negative and positively selected for CCR7, with terminally differentiated effector memory CD45RA+ cells excluded. This receptor was identified in a man aged 18 to 35 in good health. Some clones in this sample may be carry-over from other donors' samples. Sequencing was carried out using naive CD8+ T cells from PBMCs.

This CDR3 is CASSAGTGNLNEQYF. The CDR3, as DNA: TGTGCCAGCAGTGCAGGGACAGGGAACTTGAACGAGCAGTACTTC. The chain combines TRBV6-1 with TRBJ2-7; 9 positions match TRBD1. The J segment lost 5 bases and the V segment lost 4 bases, leaving 9 bases of the junction unmatched. The CDR3 totals 15 residues. Germline V CDR1 and CDR2: MNHNS, SASEGT.